One T cell receptor beta chain is described in this entry. Its target is not known. According to the study, genomic DNA was the template for TCR beta VDJ and CDR3 profiling. TCRdb reanalysed the reads using MiXCR and keeps one entry per CDR3 protein. The data contain 210,000 or so distinct CDR3 sequences, almost 50% of them seen just once; the ten biggest clones take up roughly 21%. Patients sequenced had flow cytometry evidence of CD8+CD57+ cell expansion. As a group, the patients uniformly had severe acquired aplastic anemia. These data originate in a study of CD8+CD57+ T cells in acquired aplastic anemia. Study findings and constraints: It was found that roughly 31 CD8+ CDR3 sequences were shared between patients and controls. For CD8+ Simpson's diversity, patients and controls showed no significant difference.

The receptor was isolated from a human donor with aplastic anemia. Material: sorted CD4+, CD8+, or CD8+CD57+ T cells (not recorded which) from PBMCs.

The CDR3 reads CASRMPGQKMGGYTF. The DNA for the CDR3 is TGTGCCAGTAGAATGCCGGGACAGAAGATGGGTGGCTACACCTTC. The genes are TRBV19 and TRBJ1-2, with 7 bases aligning to TRBD1. With V trimmed by 6 bases and J by 7 bases, 14 bases remained unmatched. CDR3 length: 15 amino acids. CDR1 is LNHDA and CDR2 is SQIVND in the germline V gene (reference sequence).